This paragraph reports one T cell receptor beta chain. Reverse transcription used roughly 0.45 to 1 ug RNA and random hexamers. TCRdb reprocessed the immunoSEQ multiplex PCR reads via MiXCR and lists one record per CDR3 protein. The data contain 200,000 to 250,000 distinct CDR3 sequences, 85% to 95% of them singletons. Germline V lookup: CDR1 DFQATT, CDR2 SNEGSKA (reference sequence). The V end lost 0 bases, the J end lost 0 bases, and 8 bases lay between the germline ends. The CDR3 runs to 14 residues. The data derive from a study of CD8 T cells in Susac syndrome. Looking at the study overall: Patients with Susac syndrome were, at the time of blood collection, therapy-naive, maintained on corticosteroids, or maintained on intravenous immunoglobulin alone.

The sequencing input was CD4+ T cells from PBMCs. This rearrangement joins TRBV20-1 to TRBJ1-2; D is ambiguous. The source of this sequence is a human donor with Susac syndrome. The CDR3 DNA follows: TGCAGTGCTAGAGATCCTTCCACTAACTATGGCTACACCTTC. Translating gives CSARDPSTNYGYTF.